This TCR beta chain derives from a study of T cell responses to AZD1222 COVID-19 vaccine. Turning to the study itself: Timing groups of about 4 and about 12 weeks for second doses were pooled.

CDR1 and CDR2 from the germline V gene are SGHRS and YFSETQ. V shed 5 bases, J shed 0 bases, and the junction held 13 bases outside the gene matches. This CDR3 is 18 amino acids long. Sequencing used immunoSEQ multiplex PCR; TCRdb keeps in-frame clones, though not all of them. The profile shows some 96,000 clones, roughly 89% of them singletons. The study, taken as a whole, reports: Reportedly, close to half of spike-specific TCRs are directed against unmutated variant regions. Seropositive status at baseline applied to only 6 or 7 AZD1222 recipients. Donors skewed white British and female; clonal diversity was possibly underestimated.

A remark on this clone: Antigen: not known.

The chain couples TRBV5-1 to TRBJ2-1; 8 bases match TRBD2. The clonotype was recovered from an adult in good health. Sequenced here: peripheral blood, sampled on day 0 of AZD1222 vaccination. The CDR3 reads CASRSPVAGSPSYNEQFF. DNA of the CDR3: TGCGCCAGCAGGAGCCCGGTAGCGGGGTCCCCCTCCTACAATGAGCAGTTCTTC. The full variable domain, in which reference TRBV5-1 and TRBJ2-1 provide the parts outside the CDR3, is KAGVTQTPRYLIKTRGQQVTLSCSPISGHRSVSWYQQTPGQGLQFLFEYFSETQRNKGNFPGRFSGRQFSNSRSEMNVSTLELGDSALYLCASRSPVAGSPSYNEQFFGPGTRLTVL.